This passage covers 16 T cell receptor beta chains from one sample sequenced in a study of early T cells in non-severe SARS-CoV-2 infection. Each CDR3 protein is one row after TCRdb ran MiXCR on the 5' RACE reads. The data show 60,000 or so distinct CDR3 sequences, with around 12% seen just once and under 4.5% held by the top ten. The sample was whole blood. The receptor set was obtained from an adult who was a healthcare worker with PCR-confirmed SARS-CoV-2 infection or an uninfected control (not recorded which).

This clonotype was observed at least ten times. The chain links TRBV29-1 to TRBJ1-1; D might be TRBD1 (6 bases). Germline lookup yields CDR1 SQVTM and CDR2 ANQGSEA. The ends were cut back, 5 bases at V and 0 bases at J, with 10 bases in the middle. This CDR3 spans 13 amino acids. CDR3 region: CSVRDTLNTEAFF. For the CDR3, the DNA is TGCAGCGTTCGGGACACCCTGAACACTGAAGCTTTCTTT.

The rearrangement links TRBV7-9 to TRBJ1-4; D call uncertain. Trimming took 2 bases from V and 2 from J, leaving 15 bases between them. The germline V gene encodes CDR1 SEHNR and CDR2 FQNEAQ (reference sequence). This CDR3 has 17 residues. CDR3 nucleotide sequence: TGTGCCAGCAGCTTATGGACGAGGGCGACGACTAATGAAAAACTGTTTTTT. Protein product: CASSLWTRATTNEKLFF.

The chain combines TRBV10-3 with TRBJ1-5; unclear D gene. This CDR3 region has 14 residues. Trimming stripped 6 bases from V and 4 bases from J, with 13 bases between. The germline V gene has CDR1 ENHRY and CDR2 SYGVKD. CDR3 in amino acids: CAISPDGLNQPQHF. CDR3 in DNA: TGTGCCATCAGCCCCGACGGATTGAATCAGCCCCAGCATTTT.

This clonotype came up many times. V and J are TRBV6-5 and TRBJ1-5, with D uncertain. The ends were cut back, 0 bases at V and 1 base at J, with 10 bases in the middle. Germline V lookup: CDR1 MNHEY, CDR2 SVGAGI. The CDR3 extends over 16 amino acids. The CDR3 nucleotides are TGTGCCAGCAGTTACTCCATCCGATTCAGCAATCAGCCCCAGCATTTT. As protein: CASSYSIRFSNQPQHF.

This clonotype has ten or more counts. This rearrangement joins TRBV24-1 to TRBJ2-2, with TRBD1 as a possible D gene (6 bases). V gave up 4 bases and J gave up 7 bases, with 15 bases separating them. The CDR3 length is 15 residues. Germline V gives CDR1 KGHDR, CDR2 SFDVKD. The CDR3 region is CATSENRALDGELFF. Here the CDR3 DNA reads TGTGCCACCAGTGAAAACAGGGCGCTCGACGGGGAGCTGTTTTTT.

This clonotype was picked up a small number of times. The chain joins TRBV2 to TRBJ2-4, with 12 positions matching TRBD1. Unmatched junction bases numbered 5, after V lost 0 bases and J lost 8 bases. CDR3 size: 16 residues. Germline V lookup: CDR1 SNHLY, CDR2 FYNNEI. The CDR3 sequence: CASSEASGQGAYIQYF. CDR3 nucleotide sequence: TGTGCCAGCAGTGAAGCCTCGGGACAGGGGGCTTACATTCAGTACTTC.

This clonotype has just a few counts. The rearrangement joins TRBV6-5 to TRBJ2-7; 9 bases match TRBD1. This CDR3 has 14 amino acids. Trimming cost V 6 bases and J 6 bases; bases outside gene matches: 9. Germline CDR1 is MNHEY and CDR2 is SVGAGI. The CDR3 region is CASSLLGQGTEQYF. In DNA, the CDR3 is TGTGCCAGCAGCCTTTTAGGACAGGGGACCGAGCAGTACTTC.

Many counts were recorded for this clonotype. The CDR3, as DNA: TGTGCCAGTAGTATGGTTCGCGGGACAGGGGGCAATGAGCAGTTCTTC. This gives the protein CASSMVRGTGGNEQFF. The V and J genes are TRBV19 and TRBJ2-1; 11 bases fit TRBD1. The length of the CDR3 is 16 residues. The germline V gene encodes CDR1 LNHDA and CDR2 SQIVND (reference sequence). Trimming took 3 bases from V and 6 from J; bases not matched to a gene: 7.

By sample share, this clonotype is medium-sized. This chain links TRBV7-2 with TRBJ2-7; TRBD2 matches 12 bases. Germline V gene sequence: CDR1 SGHTA, CDR2 FQGNSA. The CDR3 extends over 16 amino acids. V was clipped by 1 base and J by 5 bases; unmatched bases: 6. The CDR3, as DNA: TGTGCCAGCAGCTTAGATCTAGCGGGGGGGCTAGACGAGCAGTACTTC. It encodes CASSLDLAGGLDEQYF.

The sample holds many counts of this clonotype. This rearrangement joins TRBV5-1 to TRBJ1-1; D is undetermined. Germline V gene lookup returns CDR1 SGHRS and CDR2 YFSETQ. Trimming removed 3 bases at V and 4 bases at J, with 10 bases between. This CDR3 region has 13 residues. The CDR3 DNA reads as TGCGCCAGCAGCTCCCCGGGAGGCACTGAAGCTTTCTTT. Its translation is CASSSPGGTEAFF.

The chain carries TRBV7-2 and TRBJ2-2; 8 nucleotides align to TRBD2. The trim removed 3 bases at V and 4 bases at J, leaving 10 bases unmatched. CDR1 and CDR2 (germline): SGHTA, FQGNSA. The CDR3 runs 17 residues. CDR3 protein: CASSFSGTRIVTGELFF. CDR3 nucleotide sequence: TGTGCCAGCAGCTTTAGTGGGACTAGAATTGTCACCGGGGAGCTGTTTTTT.

Many counts were recorded for this clonotype. The CDR3 nucleotides are TGTGCCAGCAGCCGGGACAATACCTACGAGCAGTACTTC. Protein sequence: CASSRDNTYEQYF. The V and J genes are TRBV7-2 and TRBJ2-7; D possibly corresponds to TRBD1 (6 bases). Germline CDR1 SGHTA, CDR2 FQGNSA. The CDR3 has 13 amino acids. The V gene lost 5 bases and the J gene lost 2 bases, with 10 bases spanning the gap. The whole variable domain, remainder taken from reference TRBV7-2 and TRBJ2-7, is GAGVSQSPSNKVTEKGKDVELRCDPISGHTALYWYRQSLGQGLEFLIYFQGNSAPDKSGLPSDRFSAERTGGSVSTLTIQRTQQEDSAVYLCASSRDNTYEQYFGPGTRLTVT.

This chain links TRBV12-3 or TRBV12-4 with TRBJ2-7, with a possible D match to TRBD2 (6 bases). Trimming cost V 7 bases and J 7 bases, with 11 bases left between them. The CDR3 runs to 11 residues. The CDR3 sequence: CASTLGGEQYF. The CDR3 region has the DNA TGTGCCAGCACCCTCGGGGGTGAGCAGTACTTC.

There are a few counts of this clonotype. The chain recombines TRBV29-1 with TRBJ2-1, with D possibly being TRBD1 or TRBD2 (5 bases each). Per germline, CDR1 SQVTM and CDR2 ANQGSEA. Trimming left V 4 bases short and J 10 bases short, with 11 bases between. The CDR3 totals 11 residues. CDR3 sequence reads: CSVGTGTEQFF. The DNA of the CDR3 is TGCAGCGTTGGAACCGGGACGGAGCAGTTCTTC.

For the CDR3, the DNA is TGCGCCAGCAGCTTGGTTCAGGGGGGGAACACTGAAGCTTTCTTT. Translated: CASSLVQGGNTEAFF. The chain has TRBV5-1 and TRBJ1-1, with 7 bases that match TRBD1. V lost 0 bases and J lost 1; bases outside the gene matches: 3. This CDR3 contains 15 residues. CDR1 is SGHRS and CDR2 is YFSETQ in the germline V gene.

The table lists this clonotype with many counts. The chain links TRBV6-2 or TRBV6-3 to TRBJ2-7; D is possibly TRBD2 (6 bases). V dropped 6 bases and J dropped 2 bases, with 14 bases sitting between them. This CDR3 contains 14 residues. Germline lookup yields CDR1 MNHEY and CDR2 SVGEGT. The CDR3 is CASRPRGGTYEQYF. For the CDR3, the DNA is TGTGCCAGCAGACCCCGTGGGGGGACCTACGAGCAGTACTTC.